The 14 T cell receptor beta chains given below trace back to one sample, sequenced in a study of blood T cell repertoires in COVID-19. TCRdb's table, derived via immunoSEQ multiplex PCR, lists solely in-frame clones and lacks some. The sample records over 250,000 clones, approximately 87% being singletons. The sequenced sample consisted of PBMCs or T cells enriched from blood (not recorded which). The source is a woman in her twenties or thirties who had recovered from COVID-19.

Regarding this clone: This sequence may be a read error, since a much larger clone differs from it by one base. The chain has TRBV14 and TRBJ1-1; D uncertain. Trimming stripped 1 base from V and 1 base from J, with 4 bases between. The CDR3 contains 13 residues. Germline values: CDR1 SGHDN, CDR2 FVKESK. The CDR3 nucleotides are TGTGCCAGCAGCCAAGGACAGAACACTGAAGCTTTCTTT. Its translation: CASSQGQNTEAFF.

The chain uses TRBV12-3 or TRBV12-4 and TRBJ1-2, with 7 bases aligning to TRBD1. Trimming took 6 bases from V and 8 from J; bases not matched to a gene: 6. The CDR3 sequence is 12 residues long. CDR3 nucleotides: TGTGCCAGCAGCCACAGGGGTGGCGGCTACACCTTC. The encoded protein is CASSHRGGGYTF.

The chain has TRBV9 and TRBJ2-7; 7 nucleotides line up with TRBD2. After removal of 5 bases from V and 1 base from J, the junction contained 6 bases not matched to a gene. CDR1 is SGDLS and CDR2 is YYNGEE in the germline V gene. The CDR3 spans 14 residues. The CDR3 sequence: CASSDSGSSYEQYF. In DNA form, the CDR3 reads TGTGCCAGCAGTGATAGCGGGTCATCCTACGAGCAGTACTTC. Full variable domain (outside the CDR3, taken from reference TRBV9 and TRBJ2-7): DSGVTQTPKHLITATGQRVTLRCSPRSGDLSVYWYQQSLDQGLQFLIQYYNGEERAKGNILERFSAQQFPDLHSELNLSSLELGDSALYFCASSDSGSSYEQYFGPGTRLTVT.

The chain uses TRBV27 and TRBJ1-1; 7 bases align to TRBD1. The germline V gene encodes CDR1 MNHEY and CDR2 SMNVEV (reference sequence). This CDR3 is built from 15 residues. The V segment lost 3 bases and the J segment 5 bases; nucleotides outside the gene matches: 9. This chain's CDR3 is CASSFLTGLGTEAFF. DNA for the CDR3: TGTGCCAGCAGTTTCCTGACAGGGCTGGGGACTGAAGCTTTCTTT.

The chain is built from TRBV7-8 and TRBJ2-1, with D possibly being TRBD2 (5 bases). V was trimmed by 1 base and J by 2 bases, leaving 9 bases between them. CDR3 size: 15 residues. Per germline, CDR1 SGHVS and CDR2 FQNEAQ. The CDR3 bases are TGTGCCAGCAGCTTAGGGCCTAGCACCTACAATGAGCAGTTCTTC. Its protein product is CASSLGPSTYNEQFF.

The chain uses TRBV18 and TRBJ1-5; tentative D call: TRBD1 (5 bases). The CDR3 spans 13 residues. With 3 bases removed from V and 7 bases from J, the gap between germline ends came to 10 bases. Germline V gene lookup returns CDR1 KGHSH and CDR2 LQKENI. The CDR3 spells CASSPAGRQPQHF. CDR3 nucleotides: TGTGCCAGCTCACCGGCAGGGCGCCAGCCCCAGCATTTT.

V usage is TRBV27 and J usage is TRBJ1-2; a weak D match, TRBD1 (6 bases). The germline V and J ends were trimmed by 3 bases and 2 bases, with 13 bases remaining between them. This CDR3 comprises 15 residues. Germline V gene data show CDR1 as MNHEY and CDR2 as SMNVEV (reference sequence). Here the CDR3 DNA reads TGTGCCAGCAGTTTCCTTTCGGGGGGCAACTATGGCTACACCTTC. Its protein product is CASSFLSGGNYGYTF.

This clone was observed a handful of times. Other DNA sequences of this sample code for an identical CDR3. CDR3 amino acids: CASSYSRQGAGEQYF. CDR3 DNA: TGTGCCAGCAGTTACTCGAGACAGGGGGCGGGTGAGCAGTACTTC. This chain joins TRBV6-5 and TRBJ2-7; 10 bases are a match to TRBD1. V was pared by 0 bases and J by 7 bases, with 6 bases of the junction left unmatched. The CDR3 consists of 15 residues. Germline V gene lookup returns CDR1 MNHEY and CDR2 SVGAGI.

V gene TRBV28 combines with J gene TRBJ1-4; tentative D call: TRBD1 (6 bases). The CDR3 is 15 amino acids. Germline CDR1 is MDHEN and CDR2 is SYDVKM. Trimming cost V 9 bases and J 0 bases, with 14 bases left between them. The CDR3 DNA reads TGTGCCAGTCACTTAGGGGGGGCAACTAATGAAAAACTGTTTTTT. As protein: CASHLGGATNEKLFF.

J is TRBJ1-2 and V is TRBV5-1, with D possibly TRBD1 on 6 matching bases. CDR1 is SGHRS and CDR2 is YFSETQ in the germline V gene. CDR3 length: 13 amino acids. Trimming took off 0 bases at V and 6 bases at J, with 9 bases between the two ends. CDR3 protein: CASSLEGVDGYTF. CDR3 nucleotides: TGCGCCAGCAGCTTGGAGGGGGTCGATGGCTACACCTTC.

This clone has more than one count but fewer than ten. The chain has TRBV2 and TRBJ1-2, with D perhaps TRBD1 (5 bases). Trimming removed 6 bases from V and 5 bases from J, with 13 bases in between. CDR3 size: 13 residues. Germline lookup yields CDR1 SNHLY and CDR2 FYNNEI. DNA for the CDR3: TGTGCCAGCAGAGCCGGGACTGAGTATGGCTACACCTTC. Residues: CASRAGTEYGYTF.

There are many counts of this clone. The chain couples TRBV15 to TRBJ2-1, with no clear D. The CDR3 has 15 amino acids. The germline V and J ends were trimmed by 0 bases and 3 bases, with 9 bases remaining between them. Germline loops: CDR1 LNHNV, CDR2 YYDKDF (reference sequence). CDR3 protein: CATSRDSQIYNEQFF. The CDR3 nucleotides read TGTGCCACCAGCAGAGATTCACAGATCTACAATGAGCAGTTCTTC.

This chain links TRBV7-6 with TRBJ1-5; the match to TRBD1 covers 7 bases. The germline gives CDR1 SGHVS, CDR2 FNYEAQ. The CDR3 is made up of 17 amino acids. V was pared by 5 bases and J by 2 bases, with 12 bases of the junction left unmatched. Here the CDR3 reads CASSQETGPGGNQPQHF. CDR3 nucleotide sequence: TGTGCCAGCAGCCAAGAGACAGGGCCAGGGGGCAATCAGCCCCAGCATTTT. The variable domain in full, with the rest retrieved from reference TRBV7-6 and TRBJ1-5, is GAGVSQSPRYKVTKRGQDVALRCDPISGHVSLYWYRQALGQGPEFLTYFNYEAQQDKSGLPNDRFSAERPEGSISTLTIQRTEQRDSAMYRCASSQETGPGGNQPQHFGDGTRLSIL.

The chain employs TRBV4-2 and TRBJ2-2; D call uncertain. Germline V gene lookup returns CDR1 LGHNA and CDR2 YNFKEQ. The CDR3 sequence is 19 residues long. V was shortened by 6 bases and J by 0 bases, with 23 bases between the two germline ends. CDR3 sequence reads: CASRPATASQHTNTGELFF. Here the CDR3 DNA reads TGTGCCAGCAGACCCGCAACAGCAAGTCAGCATACGAACACCGGGGAGCTGTTTTTT.